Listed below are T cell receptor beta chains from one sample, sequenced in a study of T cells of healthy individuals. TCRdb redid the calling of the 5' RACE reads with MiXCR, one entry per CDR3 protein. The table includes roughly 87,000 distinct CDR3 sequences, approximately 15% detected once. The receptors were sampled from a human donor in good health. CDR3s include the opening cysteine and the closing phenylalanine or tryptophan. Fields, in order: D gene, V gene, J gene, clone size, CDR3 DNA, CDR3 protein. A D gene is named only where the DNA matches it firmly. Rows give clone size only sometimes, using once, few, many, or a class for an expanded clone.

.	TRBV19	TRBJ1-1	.	TGTGCCAGTAGTATAACCCCCCCTGCCCGCCGGAACACTGAAGCTTTCTTT	CASSITPPARRNTEAFF
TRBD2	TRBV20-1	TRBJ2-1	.	TGCAGTGCTAGAGTCCGGGGGGTCCCCTACAATGAGCAGTTCTTC	CSARVRGVPYNEQFF
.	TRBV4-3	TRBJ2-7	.	TGCGCCAGCAGCCAAGAGGCCAATTCCTGGTACGAGCAGTACTTC	CASSQEANSWYEQYF
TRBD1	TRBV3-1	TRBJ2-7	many	TGTGCCAGCAGCCAAGGACAGGGGGCGTGGTACGAGCAGTACTTC	CASSQGQGAWYEQYF
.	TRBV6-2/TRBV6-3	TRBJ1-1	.	TGTGCCAGCAGTTACGTCGTCGGTGAAGCTTTCTTT	CASSYVVGEAFF
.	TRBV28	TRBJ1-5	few	TGTGCCAGCAGTTTAGCGTGGGATGGTAAGCCCCAGCATTTT	CASSLAWDGKPQHF
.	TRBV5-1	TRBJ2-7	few	TGCGCCAGCAGCCCGGTCGGCCCAAGAGACGAGCAGTACTTC	CASSPVGPRDEQYF
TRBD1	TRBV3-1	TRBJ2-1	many	TGTGCCAGCAGCCGAGGACAGGGGGGGTACAATGAGCAGTTCTTC	CASSRGQGGYNEQFF
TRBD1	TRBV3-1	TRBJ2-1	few	TGTGCCAGCAGCGACAGGGATTTGGTGACTGAGCAGTTCTTC	CASSDRDLVTEQFF
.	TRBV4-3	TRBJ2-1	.	TGCGCCAGTCGCCAGGGGTCGGTAAGCAATGAGCAGTTCTTC	CASRQGSVSNEQFF
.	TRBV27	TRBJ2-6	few	TGTGCCAGCCGACCCGGCTCCTCTGGGGCCAACGTCCTGACTTTC	CASRPGSSGANVLTF
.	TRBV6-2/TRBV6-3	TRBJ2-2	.	TGTGCCAGCTCTTCGGACAGTGACACCGGGGAGCTGTTTTTT	CASSSDSDTGELFF
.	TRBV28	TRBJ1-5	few	TGTGCCAGCAGCAGACAGGTTCTTCTAAAGGACAGCAATCAGCCCCAGCATTTT	CASSRQVLLKDSNQPQHF
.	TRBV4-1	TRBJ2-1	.	TGCGCCAGCAGCCAAGAGGCAGAGCAGTTCTTC	CASSQEAEQFF
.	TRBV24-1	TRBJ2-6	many	TGTGCCACCAGTGATTCGAGGGGGGGATGGGCCAACGTCCTGACTTTC	CATSDSRGGWANVLTF
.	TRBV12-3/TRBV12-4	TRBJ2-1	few	TGTGCCAGCAGCTCTGCACAGGGAAGCTCCTACAATGAGCAGTTCTTC	CASSSAQGSSYNEQFF
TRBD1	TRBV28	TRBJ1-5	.	TGTGCCAGCAGTGCGACAGGGGTCGGCAATCAGCCCCAGCATTTT	CASSATGVGNQPQHF
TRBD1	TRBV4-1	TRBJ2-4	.	TGCGCCAGCAGCCCCAATATCGGGACAGGATATCTGCGGTACTTC	CASSPNIGTGYLRYF
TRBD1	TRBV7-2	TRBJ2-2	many	TGTGCCAGCAGCCAGAGACAGGGGTCCTACGGGGAGCTGTTTTTT	CASSQRQGSYGELFF
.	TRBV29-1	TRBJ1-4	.	TGCAGCGCTGCTCAGGGAGGAAATAATGAAAAACTGTTTTTT	CSAAQGGNNEKLFF
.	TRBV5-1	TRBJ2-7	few	TGCGCCAGCGGTCCCTCTAGCGATTCCTACGAGCAGTACTTC	CASGPSSDSYEQYF
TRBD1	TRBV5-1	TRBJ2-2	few	TGCGCCAGCAGCCCGGACAGGGGAGGCACCGGGGAGCTGTTTTTT	CASSPDRGGTGELFF
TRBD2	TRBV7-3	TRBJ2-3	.	TGTGCCAGCAGCCCCCACAGCGGGGGAGCAAATACGCAGTATTTT	CASSPHSGGANTQYF
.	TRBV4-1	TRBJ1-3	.	TGCGCCAGCAGCCAAGATGGAAAGGGGGAAAACACCATATATTTT	CASSQDGKGENTIYF
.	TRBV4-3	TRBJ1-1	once	TGCGCCAGCAGCCAAGATGCAGACCGAAAGACTGAAGCTTTCTTT	CASSQDADRKTEAFF
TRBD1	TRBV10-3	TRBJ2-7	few	TGTGCCGTCCGGGACAGAGCGGAGGAGCAGTACTTC	CAVRDRAEEQYF
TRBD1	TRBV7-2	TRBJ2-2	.	TGTGCCAGCAGCTCCGGGACAGGGTACACCGGGGAGCTGTTTTTT	CASSSGTGYTGELFF
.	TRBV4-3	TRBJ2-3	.	TGCGCCAGCAGCCAAGTAAAACTGGGGGATACGCAGTATTTT	CASSQVKLGDTQYF
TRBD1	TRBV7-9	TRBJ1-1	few	TGTGCCAGCAGCTTACCTGGACAGGGCACTGAAGCTTTCTTT	CASSLPGQGTEAFF
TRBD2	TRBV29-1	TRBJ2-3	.	TGCAGCGTTGGTAGGACTAGCGACCCGTGGGAAGATACGCAGTATTTT	CSVGRTSDPWEDTQYF
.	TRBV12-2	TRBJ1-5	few	TGTGCAAGTCGCTTAGTTCAGGGGGCGACACGGCCTGATCAGCCCCAGCATTTT	CASRLVQGATRPDQPQHF
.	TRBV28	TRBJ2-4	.	TGTGCCAGCAGTCCCTCCCCGACTAGGAGGACCAAAAACATTCAGTACTTC	CASSPSPTRRTKNIQYF
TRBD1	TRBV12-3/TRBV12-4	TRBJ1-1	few	TGTGCCATCCACAGGGGGCTCGAAGCTTTCTTT	CAIHRGLEAFF
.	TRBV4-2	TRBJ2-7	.	TGTGCCAGCAGCCTAGCTAGATCCTACGAGCAGTACTTC	CASSLARSYEQYF
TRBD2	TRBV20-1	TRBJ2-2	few	TGCAGTGCTAAGGATAGCGGGAGGATAGGCACCGGGGAGCTGTTTTTT	CSAKDSGRIGTGELFF
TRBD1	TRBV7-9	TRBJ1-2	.	TGTGCCAGCAGCCCCCGACGTCCCGGGACAGGGAAAGGGGCCTATGGCTACACCTTC	CASSPRRPGTGKGAYGYTF
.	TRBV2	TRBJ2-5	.	TGTGCCAGCACCCGGGGGCGACAAGAGACCCAGTACTTC	CASTRGRQETQYF
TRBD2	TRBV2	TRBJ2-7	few	TGTGCCAGCAGTGGGGTGGGGCTAGCGGGAAGTCCTATCTACGAGCAGTACTTC	CASSGVGLAGSPIYEQYF
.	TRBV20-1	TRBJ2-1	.	TGCAGTGCTAGAGCCTTAGGGGACCTTAGCTCCTACAATGAGCAGTTCTTC	CSARALGDLSSYNEQFF
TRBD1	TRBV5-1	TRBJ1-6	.	TGCGCCAGCAGCCCGTGGACAGGGGGCTTTTCACCCCTCCACTTT	CASSPWTGGFSPLHF
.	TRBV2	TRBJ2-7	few	TGTGCCAGCGGAGGGGTGGTAACCTACGAGCAGTACTTC	CASGGVVTYEQYF
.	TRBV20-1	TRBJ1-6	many	TGCAGTGCTAGCCCCGAGGCAGGGGAGACTTCACCCCTCCACTTT	CSASPEAGETSPLHF
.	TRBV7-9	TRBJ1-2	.	TGTGCCAGCAGGTTGTCTGGTCTGGGCTACACCTTC	CASRLSGLGYTF